This T cell receptor (beta chain) stems from a study of CD8 T cells in ankylosing spondylitis. As the method for making TCR beta libraries, quantitative 5'-RACE with molecular barcodes was used. TCRdb redid the calling of the 5' RACE reads with MiXCR, one entry per CDR3 protein. The table shows about 140,000 distinct CDR3 sequences, with more than 7% occurring only once. This clonotype was picked up many times. Its antigen is unknown. General study results and limits: In peripheral blood, disease-linked CD8+ clones occurred at relatively low frequencies. Reportedly, significant enrichment of disease-linked clones occurred in matched ankylosing spondylitis synovial fluid. For ankylosing spondylitis blood, a TCR beta motif of 7 or 8 highly homologous variants appeared characteristic.

Germline CDR1 reads LGHNA; CDR2 reads YNFKEQ. With 11 bases clipped from V and 5 bases from J, the junction kept 17 bases outside the gene matches. This CDR3 comprises 16 residues. The chain has TRBV4-2 and TRBJ1-1; 10 bases agree with TRBD1. This receptor was obtained from a male donor with ankylosing spondylitis. The sequenced sample consisted of synovial fluid, either unsorted or a sorted T cell fraction (not recorded which). The CDR3 DNA sequence: TGTGCCGCAACACCGGGACAGGGGCTTACGGATACTGAAGCTTTCTTT. Translated: CAATPGQGLTDTEAFF.